These 3 T cell receptor beta chains were sequenced from one sample in a study of cytomegalovirus exposure and HLA in healthy donors. With 60 Vbeta and 13 Jbeta primers, the PCR was carried out. Clones were read by immunoSEQ multiplex PCR, and TCRdb kept only the in-frame ones, dropping some. Of approximately 90,000 clones in the sample, 70% were seen once. Material: PBMCs. These receptors were collected from a woman aged 45-65 years in good health and CMV-seropositive.

This clone was found once. The chain employs TRBV7-9 and TRBJ2-1; 9 bases align to TRBD1. The CDR3 has 16 residues. Germline V gene data show CDR1 as SEHNR and CDR2 as FQNEAQ (reference sequence). V shed 2 bases and J 5 bases; nucleotides not matched to a gene: 7. The CDR3 reads CASSLPGQGRHNEQFF. The CDR3 nucleotides read TGTGCCAGCAGCTTACCGGGACAGGGCCGCCACAATGAGCAGTTCTTC.

The DNA for the CDR3 is TGTGCCAGTAGTATGAGGGAGAGGCCCCAGCATTTT. This codes for CASSMRERPQHF. This chain joins TRBV19 and TRBJ1-5; D gene ambiguous. CDR1 LNHDA and CDR2 SQIVND come from the germline V gene (reference sequence). Trimming removed 3 bases from V and 9 bases from J, with 9 bases in between. This CDR3 is 12 amino acids long. Variable domain in full (rest from reference TRBV19 and TRBJ1-5): DGGITQSPKYLFRKEGQNVTLSCEQNLNHDAMYWYRQDPGQGLRLIYYSQIVNDFQKGDIAEGYSVSREKKESFPLTVTSAQKNPTAFYLCASSMRERPQHFGDGTRLSIL.

The chain has TRBV28 and TRBJ2-7; 8 bases map to TRBD1. Germline V CDR1 and CDR2: MDHEN, SYDVKM. CDR3 length: 14 amino acids. Unmatched junction bases numbered 12, after V lost 8 bases and J lost 6 bases. CDR3 nucleotide sequence: TGTGCCAGCCTACCGCCAGGGGGCTTCGGCGAGCAGTACTTC. Its protein product is CASLPPGGFGEQYF.